The clone carrying this T cell receptor beta chain was detected only a few times. What it binds is unknown. TCRdb re-derived calls from the reads in MiXCR, one entry per CDR3 protein. The sample has about 480,000 distinct CDR3 sequences, more than 30% seen once. This entry is derived from a study of T cell repertoires in cytomegalovirus infection. Background on the study: Indications of both CMV infection and matching HLA type were provided by public TCR beta signatures. Regarding the study as a whole: Dominating the ex vivo response were TCR beta clonotypes that were CMV-specific and HLA-C-restricted.

CDR3 length equals 14 residues. V was shortened by 7 bases and J by 0 bases, with 14 bases between the two germline ends. Germline-derived CDR1 and CDR2 are SGHTS and YDEGEE. This TCR was sampled from a human donor in good health (CMV status not recorded). Some clones in this sample may be carry-over from other donors' samples. This chain connects TRBV5-8 to TRBJ2-7; possibly TRBD1 or TRBD2 for D (6 bases each). Sequenced here: cultured PBMCs, sampled from culture after CMV antigen stimulation. CDR3 sequence reads: CASEPGGGSYEQYF. The CDR3 nucleotides read TGTGCCAGCGAACCCGGGGGCGGCTCCTACGAGCAGTACTTC.